The T cell receptor beta chain described here comes from a study of identical twins. Findings of the study overall: Conclusions relied on cross-sectional statistical analysis, not following the same donors. For out-of-frame alpha sequences shared by twins, low generation probability was in excess.

TCRdb passed the 5' RACE reads through MiXCR, listing each CDR3 protein once. There are over 550,000 distinct CDR3 sequences in the sample; around 7.5% occur only once, and 1.5% to 2% lies in the top ten. With regard to this clonotype: Its antigen is unknown.

The ends lost 8 bases at V and 2 bases at J; junction bases unmatched: 7. This CDR3 spans 15 amino acids. The germline V gene has CDR1 MDHEN and CDR2 SYDVKM. No donor was unhealthy or non-Caucasian. In addition, the sample was reused for a study of yellow fever vaccine responses in identical twins. This second report adds: The T cell response to vaccination in identical twins was reportedly partly convergent and partly personalized.

This TCR derives from a woman aged 18-29 years in good health. The rearrangement uses TRBV28 and TRBJ2-2; 8 nucleotides match TRBD2. What was sequenced was PBMCs. The DNA of the CDR3 is TGTGCCAGCCGGGGGGGTGGAATAAACACCGGGGAGCTGTTTTTT. This encodes CASRGGGINTGELFF.